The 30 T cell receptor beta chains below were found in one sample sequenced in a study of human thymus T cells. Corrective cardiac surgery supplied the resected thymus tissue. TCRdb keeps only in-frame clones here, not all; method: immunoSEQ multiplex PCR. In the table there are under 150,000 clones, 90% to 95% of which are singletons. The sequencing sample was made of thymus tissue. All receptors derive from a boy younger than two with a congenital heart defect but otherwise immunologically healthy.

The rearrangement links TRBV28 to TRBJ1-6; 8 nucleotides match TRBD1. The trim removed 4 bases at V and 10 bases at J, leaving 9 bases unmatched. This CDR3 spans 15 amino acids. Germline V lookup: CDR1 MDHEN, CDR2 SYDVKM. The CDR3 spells CASSYPQGGRSPLHF. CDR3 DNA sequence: TGTGCCAGCAGTTACCCACAGGGGGGAAGATCACCCCTCCACTTT.

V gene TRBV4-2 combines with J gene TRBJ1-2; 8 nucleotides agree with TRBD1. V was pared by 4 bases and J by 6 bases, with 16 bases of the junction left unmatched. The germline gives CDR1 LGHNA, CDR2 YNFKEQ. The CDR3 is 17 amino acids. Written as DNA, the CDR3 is TGTGCCAGCAGCCTATTTTGGGACCAGGACAGGGCCCATGGCTACACCTTC. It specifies CASSLFWDQDRAHGYTF.

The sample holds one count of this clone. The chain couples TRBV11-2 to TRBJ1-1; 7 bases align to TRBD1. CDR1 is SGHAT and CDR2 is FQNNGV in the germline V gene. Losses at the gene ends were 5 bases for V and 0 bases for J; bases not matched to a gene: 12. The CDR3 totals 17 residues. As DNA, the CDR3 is TGTGCCAGCAGCCTCCGGGGGACAGCCCCCCTGAACACTGAAGCTTTCTTT. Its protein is CASSLRGTAPLNTEAFF.

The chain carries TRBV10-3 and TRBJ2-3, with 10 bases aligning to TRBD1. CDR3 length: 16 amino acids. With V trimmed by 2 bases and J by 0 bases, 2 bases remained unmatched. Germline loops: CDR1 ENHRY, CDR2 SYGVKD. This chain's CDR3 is CAISEGTGDSTDTQYF. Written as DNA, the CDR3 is TGTGCCATCAGTGAGGGGACAGGGGATAGCACAGATACGCAGTATTTT.

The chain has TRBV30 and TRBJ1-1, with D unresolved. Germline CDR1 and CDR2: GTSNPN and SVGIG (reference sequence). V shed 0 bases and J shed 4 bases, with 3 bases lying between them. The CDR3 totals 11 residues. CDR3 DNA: TGTGCCTGGAGTGTAACCACTGAAGCTTTCTTT. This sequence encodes CAWSVTTEAFF.

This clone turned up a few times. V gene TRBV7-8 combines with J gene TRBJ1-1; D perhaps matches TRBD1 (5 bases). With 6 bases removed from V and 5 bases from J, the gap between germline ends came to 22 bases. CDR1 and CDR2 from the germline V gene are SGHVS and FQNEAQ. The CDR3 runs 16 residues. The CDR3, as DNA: TGTGCCAGCAGTTTTGCCCAGGGAGAAGCTGGGACTGAAGCTTTCTTT. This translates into CASSFAQGEAGTEAFF.

This CDR3 is CASSQRIPEEGRPIYGYTF. CDR3 coding DNA: TGCGCCAGCAGCCAAAGGATTCCAGAGGAGGGCCGACCTATCTATGGCTACACCTTC. The rearrangement links TRBV4-1 to TRBJ1-2; D call uncertain. In germline, CDR1 is MGHRA, CDR2 YSYEKL. This CDR3 region has 19 residues. V was trimmed by 2 bases and J by 4 bases, leaving 26 bases between them.

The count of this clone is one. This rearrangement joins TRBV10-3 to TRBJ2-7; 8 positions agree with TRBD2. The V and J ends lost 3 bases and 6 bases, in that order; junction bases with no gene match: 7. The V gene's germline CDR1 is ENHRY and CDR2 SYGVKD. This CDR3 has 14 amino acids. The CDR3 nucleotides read TGTGCCATCAGTGATCCCGTAGGGACTAGCGAGCAGTACTTC. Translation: CAISDPVGTSEQYF.

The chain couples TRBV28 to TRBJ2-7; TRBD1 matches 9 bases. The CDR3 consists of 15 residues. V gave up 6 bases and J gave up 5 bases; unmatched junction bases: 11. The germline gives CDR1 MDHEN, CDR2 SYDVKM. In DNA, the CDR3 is TGTGCCAGCAGGGACCTCCGGGACAGGGCCCACGAGCAGTACTTC. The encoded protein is CASRDLRDRAHEQYF.

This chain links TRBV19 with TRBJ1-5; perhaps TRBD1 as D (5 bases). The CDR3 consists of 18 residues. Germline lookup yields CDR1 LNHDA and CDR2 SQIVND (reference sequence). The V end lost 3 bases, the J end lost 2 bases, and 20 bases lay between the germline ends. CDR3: CASSINGQGFLGNQPQHF. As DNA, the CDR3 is TGTGCCAGTAGTATTAACGGCCAGGGATTTTTGGGCAATCAGCCCCAGCATTTT.

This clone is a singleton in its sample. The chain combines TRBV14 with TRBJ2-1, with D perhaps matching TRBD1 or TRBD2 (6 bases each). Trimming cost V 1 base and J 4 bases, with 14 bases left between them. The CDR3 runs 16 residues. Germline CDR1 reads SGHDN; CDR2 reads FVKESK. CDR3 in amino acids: CASSQVRGAGYNEQFF. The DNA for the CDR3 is TGTGCCAGCAGCCAAGTAAGGGGGGCGGGATACAATGAGCAGTTCTTC. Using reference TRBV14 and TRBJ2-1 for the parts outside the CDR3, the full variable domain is EAGVTQFPSHSVIEKGQTVTLRCDPISGHDNLYWYRRVMGKEIKFLLHFVKESKQDESGMPNNRFLAERTGGTYSTLKVQPAELEDSGVYFCASSQVRGAGYNEQFFGPGTRLTVL.

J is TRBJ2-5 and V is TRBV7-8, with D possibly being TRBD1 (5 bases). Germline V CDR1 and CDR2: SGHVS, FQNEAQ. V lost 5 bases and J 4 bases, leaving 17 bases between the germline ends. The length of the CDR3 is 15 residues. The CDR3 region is CASSREDKALETQYF. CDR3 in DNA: TGTGCCAGCAGCCGAGAGGACAAGGCGTTAGAGACCCAGTACTTC.

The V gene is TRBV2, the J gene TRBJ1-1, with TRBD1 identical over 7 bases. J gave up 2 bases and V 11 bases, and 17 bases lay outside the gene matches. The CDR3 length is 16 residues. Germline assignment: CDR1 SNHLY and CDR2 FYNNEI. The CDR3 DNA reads TGTGCCGCAAAGGTCCACCACCGACAGGGTAACACTGAAGCTTTCTTT. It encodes CAAKVHHRQGNTEAFF.

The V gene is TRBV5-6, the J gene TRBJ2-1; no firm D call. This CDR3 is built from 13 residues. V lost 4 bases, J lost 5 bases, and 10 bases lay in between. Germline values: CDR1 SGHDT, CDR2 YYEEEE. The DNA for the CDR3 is TGTGCCAGCAGCCCCGCTGGTGACAATGAGCAGTTCTTC. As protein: CASSPAGDNEQFF.

CDR3 nucleotides: TGCGCCAGCAGCTCCCGACCCTCCTCTGGGGCCAACGTCCTGACTTTC. This gives the protein CASSSRPSSGANVLTF. This sequence joins TRBV5-1 and TRBJ2-6; D uncertain. CDR1 is SGHRS, CDR2 YFSETQ, per germline. The V and J ends lost 3 bases and 0 bases respectively, with 10 bases between them. The CDR3 runs 16 residues.

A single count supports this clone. The CDR3 nucleotides read TGTGCCAGCAGTTCACCTGGACTAGGTCGCCAAGAGACCCAGTACTTC. It codes for CASSSPGLGRQETQYF. The chain has TRBV28 and TRBJ2-5; TRBD2 agrees at 7 bases. This CDR3 comprises 16 residues. The germline CDR1 and CDR2 sequences are MDHEN and SYDVKM. The trim removed 4 bases at V and 1 base at J, leaving 9 bases unmatched.

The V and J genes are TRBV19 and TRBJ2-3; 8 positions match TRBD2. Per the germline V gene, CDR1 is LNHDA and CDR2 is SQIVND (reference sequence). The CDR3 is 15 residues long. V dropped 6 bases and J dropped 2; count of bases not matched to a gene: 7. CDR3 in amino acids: CASRISGDNTDTQYF. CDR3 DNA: TGTGCCAGTAGGATTAGCGGGGATAACACAGATACGCAGTATTTT.

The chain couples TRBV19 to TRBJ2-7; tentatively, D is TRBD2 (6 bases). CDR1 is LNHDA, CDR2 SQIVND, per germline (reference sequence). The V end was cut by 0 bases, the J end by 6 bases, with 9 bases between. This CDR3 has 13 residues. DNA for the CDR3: TGTGCCAGTAGTATAGATGGAGGGAGCGAGCAGTACTTC. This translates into CASSIDGGSEQYF.

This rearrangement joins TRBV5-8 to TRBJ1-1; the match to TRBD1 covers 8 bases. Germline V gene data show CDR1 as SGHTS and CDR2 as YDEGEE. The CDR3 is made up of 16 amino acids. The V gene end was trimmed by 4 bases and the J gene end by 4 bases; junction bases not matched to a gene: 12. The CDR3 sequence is CASSPLEDRDITEAFF. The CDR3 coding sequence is TGTGCCAGCAGCCCCCTAGAGGACAGGGACATCACTGAAGCTTTCTTT.

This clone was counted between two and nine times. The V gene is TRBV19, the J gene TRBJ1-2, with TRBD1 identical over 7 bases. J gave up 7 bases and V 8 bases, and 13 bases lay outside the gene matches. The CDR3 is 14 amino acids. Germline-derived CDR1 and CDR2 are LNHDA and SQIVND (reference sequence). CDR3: CASRPGQRGPGYTF. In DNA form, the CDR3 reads TGTGCCAGTCGTCCGGGACAGCGAGGCCCTGGCTACACCTTC.

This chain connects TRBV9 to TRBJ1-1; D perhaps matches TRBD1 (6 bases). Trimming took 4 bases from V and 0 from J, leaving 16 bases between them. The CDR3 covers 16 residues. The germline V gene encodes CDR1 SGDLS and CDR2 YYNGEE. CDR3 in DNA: TGTGCCAGCAGCCCCCGTGGGGGGCCTTTGAACACTGAAGCTTTCTTT. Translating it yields CASSPRGGPLNTEAFF.

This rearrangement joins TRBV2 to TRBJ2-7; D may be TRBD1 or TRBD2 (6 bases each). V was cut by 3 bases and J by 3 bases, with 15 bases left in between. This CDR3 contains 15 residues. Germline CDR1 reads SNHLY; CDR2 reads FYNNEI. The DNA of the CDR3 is TGTGCCAGCAGTGACGGGTGGGGGGCCTTCTACGAGCAGTACTTC. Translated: CASSDGWGAFYEQYF.

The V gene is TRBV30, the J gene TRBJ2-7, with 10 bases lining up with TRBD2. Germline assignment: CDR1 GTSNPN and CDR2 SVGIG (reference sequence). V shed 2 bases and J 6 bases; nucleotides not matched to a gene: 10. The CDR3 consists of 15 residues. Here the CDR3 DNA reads TGTGCCTGGAGTTGGAGTGCTAGCGGGGGCTCCGAGCAGTACTTC. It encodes CAWSWSASGGSEQYF.

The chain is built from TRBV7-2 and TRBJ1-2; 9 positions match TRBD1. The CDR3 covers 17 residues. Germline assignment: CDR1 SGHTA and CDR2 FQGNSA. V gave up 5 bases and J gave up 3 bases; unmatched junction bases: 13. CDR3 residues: CASSKGQGPFLDYGYTF. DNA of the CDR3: TGTGCCAGCAGCAAAGGACAGGGGCCTTTTTTGGACTATGGCTACACCTTC. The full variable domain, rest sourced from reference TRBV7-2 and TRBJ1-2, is GAGVSQSPSNKVTEKGKDVELRCDPISGHTALYWYRQSLGQGLEFLIYFQGNSAPDKSGLPSDRFSAERTGGSVSTLTIQRTQQEDSAVYLCASSKGQGPFLDYGYTFGSGTRLTVV.

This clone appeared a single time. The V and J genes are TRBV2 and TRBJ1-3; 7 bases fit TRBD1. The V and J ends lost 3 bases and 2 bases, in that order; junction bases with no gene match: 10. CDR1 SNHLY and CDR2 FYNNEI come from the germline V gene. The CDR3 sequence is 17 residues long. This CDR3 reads CASSESYQGGPGNTIYF. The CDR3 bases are TGTGCCAGCAGTGAGAGCTACCAGGGGGGGCCTGGAAACACCATATATTTT.

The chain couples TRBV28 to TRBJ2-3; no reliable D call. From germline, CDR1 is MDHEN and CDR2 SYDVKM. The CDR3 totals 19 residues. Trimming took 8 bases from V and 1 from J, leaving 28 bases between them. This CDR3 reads CASPPLERLLGHGTDTQYF. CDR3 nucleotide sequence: TGTGCCAGCCCCCCTCTGGAGCGCCTCCTCGGTCATGGCACAGATACGCAGTATTTT.

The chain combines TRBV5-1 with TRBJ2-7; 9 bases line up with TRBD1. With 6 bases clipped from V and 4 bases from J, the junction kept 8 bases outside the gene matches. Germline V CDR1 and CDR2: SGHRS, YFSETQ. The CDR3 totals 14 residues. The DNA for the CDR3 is TGCGCCAGCAAAGGAAGGACAGGGGTGTACGAGCAGTACTTC. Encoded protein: CASKGRTGVYEQYF. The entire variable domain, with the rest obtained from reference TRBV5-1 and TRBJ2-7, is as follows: KAGVTQTPRYLIKTRGQQVTLSCSPISGHRSVSWYQQTPGQGLQFLFEYFSETQRNKGNFPGRFSGRQFSNSRSEMNVSTLELGDSALYLCASKGRTGVYEQYFGPGTRLTVT.

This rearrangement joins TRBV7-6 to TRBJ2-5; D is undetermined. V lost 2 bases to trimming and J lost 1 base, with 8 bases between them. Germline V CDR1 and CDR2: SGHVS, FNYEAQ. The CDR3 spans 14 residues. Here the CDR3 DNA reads TGTGCCAGCAGCTTAACACAACTCCAAGAGACCCAGTACTTC. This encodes CASSLTQLQETQYF.

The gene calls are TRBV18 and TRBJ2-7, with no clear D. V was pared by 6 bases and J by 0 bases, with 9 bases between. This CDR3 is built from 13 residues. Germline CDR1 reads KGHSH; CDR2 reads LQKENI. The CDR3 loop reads CASSHQSSYEQYF. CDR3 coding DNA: TGTGCCAGCTCTCACCAGAGCTCCTACGAGCAGTACTTC.

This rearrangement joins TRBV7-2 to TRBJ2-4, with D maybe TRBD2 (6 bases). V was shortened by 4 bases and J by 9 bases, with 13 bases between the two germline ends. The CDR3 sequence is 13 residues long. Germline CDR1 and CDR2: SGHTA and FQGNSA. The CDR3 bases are TGTGCCAGCAGCTATCGGGGGTTGTCCATTCAGTACTTC. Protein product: CASSYRGLSIQYF.